These 3 T cell receptor beta chains were sequenced from one sample in a study of tumor-infiltrating lymphocytes in localized non-small cell lung cancer. This table comes from immunoSEQ multiplex PCR, and its TCRdb copy is limited to in-frame clones, with some not included. The sample records some 5,100 clones, around 81% being singletons. The specimen sequenced was lung tumor tissue. The receptor set was obtained from a human donor with non-small cell lung cancer.

The chain uses TRBV14 and TRBJ2-7; D tentatively reads TRBD1 or TRBD2 (5 bases each). The germline V gene encodes CDR1 SGHDN and CDR2 FVKESK. Trimming cost V 3 bases and J 0 bases, with 18 bases left between them. There are 17 residues in the CDR3. CDR3 DNA sequence: TGTGCCAGCAGCCAGGCTACCGGGACGGCGAGCTCCTACGAGCAGTACTTC. It is translated as CASSQATGTASSYEQYF.

This clone has more than one count but fewer than ten. The chain joins TRBV27 to TRBJ2-7; 9 nucleotides match TRBD1. Trimming took 0 bases from V and 2 from J; bases not matched to a gene: 8. The CDR3 has 17 residues. Germline CDR1 reads MNHEY; CDR2 reads SMNVEV (reference sequence). CDR3 residues: CASSLSRGTGWAYEQYF. The CDR3 region has the DNA TGTGCCAGCAGTTTATCGAGGGGGACAGGGTGGGCCTACGAGCAGTACTTC.

This clone was detected a few times. The rearrangement links TRBV27 to TRBJ2-5; D is possibly TRBD1 or TRBD2 (6 bases each). The V gene's germline CDR1 is MNHEY and CDR2 SMNVEV (reference sequence). V was shortened by 6 bases and J by 5 bases, with 19 bases between the two germline ends. This CDR3 region has 15 residues. The CDR3 DNA sequence: TGTGCCAGCAGGGGCAATAGGGGGGCCTGGGAGACCCAGTACTTC. Residues: CASRGNRGAWETQYF.